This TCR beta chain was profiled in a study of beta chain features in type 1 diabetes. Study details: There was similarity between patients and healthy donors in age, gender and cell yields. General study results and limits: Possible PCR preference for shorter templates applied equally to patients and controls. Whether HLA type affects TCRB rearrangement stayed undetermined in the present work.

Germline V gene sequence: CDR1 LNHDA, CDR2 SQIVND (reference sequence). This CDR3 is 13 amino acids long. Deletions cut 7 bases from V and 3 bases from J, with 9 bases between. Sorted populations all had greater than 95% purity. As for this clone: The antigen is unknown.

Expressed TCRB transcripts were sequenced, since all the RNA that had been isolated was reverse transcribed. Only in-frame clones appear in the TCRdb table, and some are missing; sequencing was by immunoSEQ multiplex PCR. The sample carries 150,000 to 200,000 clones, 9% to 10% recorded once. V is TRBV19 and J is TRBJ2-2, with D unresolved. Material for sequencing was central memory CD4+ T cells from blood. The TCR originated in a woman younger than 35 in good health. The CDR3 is CASTVHDTGELFF. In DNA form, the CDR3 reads TGTGCCAGTACCGTACACGACACCGGGGAGCTGTTTTTT.